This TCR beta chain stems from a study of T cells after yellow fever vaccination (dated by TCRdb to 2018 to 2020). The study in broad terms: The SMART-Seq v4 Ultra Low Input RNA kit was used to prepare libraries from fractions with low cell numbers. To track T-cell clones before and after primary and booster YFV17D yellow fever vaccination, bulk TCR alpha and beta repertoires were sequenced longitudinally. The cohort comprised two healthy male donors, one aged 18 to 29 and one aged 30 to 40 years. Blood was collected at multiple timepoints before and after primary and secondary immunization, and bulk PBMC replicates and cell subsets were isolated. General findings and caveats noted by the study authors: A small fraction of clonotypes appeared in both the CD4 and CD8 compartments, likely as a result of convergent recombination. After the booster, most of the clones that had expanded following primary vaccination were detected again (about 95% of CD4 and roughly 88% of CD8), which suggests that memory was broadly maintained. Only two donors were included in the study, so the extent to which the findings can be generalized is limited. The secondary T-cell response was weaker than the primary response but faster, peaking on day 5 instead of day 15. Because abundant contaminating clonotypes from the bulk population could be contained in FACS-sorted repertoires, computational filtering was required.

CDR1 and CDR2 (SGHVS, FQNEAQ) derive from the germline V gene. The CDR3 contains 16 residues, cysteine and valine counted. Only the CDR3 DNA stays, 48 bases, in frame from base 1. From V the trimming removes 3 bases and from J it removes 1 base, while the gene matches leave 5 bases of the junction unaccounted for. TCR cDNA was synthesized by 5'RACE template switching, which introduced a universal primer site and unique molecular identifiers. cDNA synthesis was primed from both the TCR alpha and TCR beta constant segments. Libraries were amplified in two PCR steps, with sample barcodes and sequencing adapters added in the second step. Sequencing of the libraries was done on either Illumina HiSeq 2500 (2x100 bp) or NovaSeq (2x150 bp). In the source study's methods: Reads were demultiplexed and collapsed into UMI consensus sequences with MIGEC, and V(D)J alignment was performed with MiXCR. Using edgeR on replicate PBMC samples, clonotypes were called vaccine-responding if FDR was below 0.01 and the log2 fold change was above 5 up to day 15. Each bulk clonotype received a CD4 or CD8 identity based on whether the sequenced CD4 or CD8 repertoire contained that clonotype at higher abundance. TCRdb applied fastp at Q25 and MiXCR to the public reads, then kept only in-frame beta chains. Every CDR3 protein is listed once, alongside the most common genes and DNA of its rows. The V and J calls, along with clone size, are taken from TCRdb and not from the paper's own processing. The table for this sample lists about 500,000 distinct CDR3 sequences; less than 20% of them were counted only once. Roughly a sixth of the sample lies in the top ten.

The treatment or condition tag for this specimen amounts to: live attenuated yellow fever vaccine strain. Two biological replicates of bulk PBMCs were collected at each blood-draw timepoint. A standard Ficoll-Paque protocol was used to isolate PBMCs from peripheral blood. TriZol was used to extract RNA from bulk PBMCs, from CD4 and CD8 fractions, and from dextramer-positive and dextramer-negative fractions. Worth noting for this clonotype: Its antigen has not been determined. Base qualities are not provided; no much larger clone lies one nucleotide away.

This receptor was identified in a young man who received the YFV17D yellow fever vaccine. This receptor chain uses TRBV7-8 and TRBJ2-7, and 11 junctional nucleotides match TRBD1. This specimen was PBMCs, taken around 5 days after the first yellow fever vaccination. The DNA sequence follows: TGTGCCAGCAGCTTGGGACAGGGGGTAATTTCCTACGAGCAGTACGTC. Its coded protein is CASSLGQGVISYEQYV.